The rows below give T cell receptor beta chains drawn from one sample of a study of siplizumab effects on memory and regulatory T cells. Method: immunoSEQ multiplex PCR; TCRdb's copy keeps in-frame clones and lacks some. The data hold 60,000 to 70,000 clones, with 75% to 90% observed a single time. Sample: Tregs sorted from blood. These receptors were obtained from a human donor in good health. Both conserved end residues are part of each CDR3. The D gene is left open where the match is weak. Some rows have no size entry. The others give once, few or many, or a class for an expanded clone.

-	TRBV7-9	TRBJ1-1	TRBD1	TGTGCCAGCAGCTTTGCTGGGACAGCGAACACTGAAGCTTTCTTT	CASSFAGTANTEAFF
-	TRBV11-2	TRBJ1-1	TRBD1	TGTGCCAGCAGCGCCGCAACAGGGGTGACTGAAGCTTTCTTT	CASSAATGVTEAFF
-	TRBV7-2	TRBJ2-7	-	TGTGCCAGCAGCTTAGGGAGAAACTACGAGCAGTACTTC	CASSLGRNYEQYF
-	TRBV5-1	TRBJ2-7	-	TGCGCCAGCAGCTTGGGTGGGTTAGGGCAGTACTTC	CASSLGGLGQYF
-	TRBV5-4	TRBJ1-2	-	TGTGCCAGCAGCCCTGCCAGTTCTAACTATGGCTACACCTTC	CASSPASSNYGYTF
-	TRBV5-6	TRBJ2-6	-	TGTGCCAGCAGGGGGTGGAGGGCTGGGGCCAACGTCCTGACTTTC	CASRGWRAGANVLTF
-	TRBV19	TRBJ2-1	-	TGTGCCAGTAGTAGCCGGAATGAGCAGTTCTTC	CASSSRNEQFF
-	TRBV9	TRBJ2-2	-	TGTGCCAGCAGCGTAGTTGGGGACCCTACCGGGGAGCTGTTTTTT	CASSVVGDPTGELFF
-	TRBV7-6	TRBJ2-7	TRBD2	TGTGCCAGCACCCGGGACTATCTGGACGAGCAGTACTTC	CASTRDYLDEQYF
once	TRBV18	TRBJ1-1	TRBD1	TGTGCCAGCTCACCACGGGACAGGGGGCTTCACGCTGAAGCTTTCTTT	CASSPRDRGLHAEAFF
-	TRBV16	TRBJ1-5	-	TGTGCCAGCAGCTCTCGTGGGGGGAACCAGCCCCAGCATTTT	CASSSRGGNQPQHF
-	TRBV2	TRBJ1-2	TRBD1	TGTGCCAGCAGCATTGGACAGGGCTATGGCTACACCTTC	CASSIGQGYGYTF
-	TRBV7-6	TRBJ2-1	TRBD2	TGTGCCAGCAGCATAGCGGGAGCTTACAATGAGCAGTTCTTC	CASSIAGAYNEQFF
-	TRBV5-5	TRBJ1-2	-	TGTGCCAGCAGCTTGCTCCGGGACAACTATGGCTACACCTTC	CASSLLRDNYGYTF
-	TRBV18	TRBJ1-3	-	TGTGCCAGCTCACCCCTCTATGAGGGCACTGGAAACACCATATATTTT	CASSPLYEGTGNTIYF
-	TRBV7-9	TRBJ2-7	TRBD2	TGTGCCAGCAGCTTCCCGCGGGGGAGAGGGTCCTACGAGCAGTACTTC	CASSFPRGRGSYEQYF
-	TRBV5-4	TRBJ2-7	-	TGTGCCAGCAGCTGGTATGGGGCTTCCACTCCCTACGAGCAGTACTTC	CASSWYGASTPYEQYF
-	TRBV9	TRBJ1-3	-	TGTGCCAGCAGCGACACCCCTGGAAACACCATATATTTT	CASSDTPGNTIYF
-	TRBV28	TRBJ2-1	-	TGTGCCAGCAGGGGGAGGGACAGACGCTACAATGAGCAGTTCTTC	CASRGRDRRYNEQFF
-	TRBV4-1	TRBJ1-1	TRBD1	TGCGCCAGCAGCCAAGATGGGAGGGACAGGGGATCCACTGAAGCTTTCTTT	CASSQDGRDRGSTEAFF
-	TRBV21-1	TRBJ2-6	-	TGTGCCAGCAGCAAACGAGGGACAGAGCGACCTGGGGCCAACGTCCTGACTTTC	CASSKRGTERPGANVLTF
-	TRBV5-4	TRBJ2-1	TRBD2	TGTGCCAGCAGCTTGGGGGGACTAGCGGGAGCGGTTGGGGAGCAGTTCTTC	CASSLGGLAGAVGEQFF
-	TRBV5-1	TRBJ2-6	TRBD1	TGCGCCAGCAGCTTGGGGGACAGGGTTGGGGCCAACGTCCTGACTTTC	CASSLGDRVGANVLTF
-	TRBV5-1	TRBJ1-1	TRBD1	TGCGCCAGCAGCCTGGGAGGGGGACAGGTCGGCATGAACACTGAAGCTTTCTTT	CASSLGGGQVGMNTEAFF
-	TRBV7-9	TRBJ2-6	-	TGTGCCAGCGGGACCGAGTCTGGGGCCAACGTCCTGACTTTC	CASGTESGANVLTF
-	TRBV5-4	TRBJ1-1	-	TGTGCCAGCAGGGCCGGGGCGAACACTGAAGCTTTCTTT	CASRAGANTEAFF
-	TRBV19	TRBJ2-2	-	TGTGCCACCCACCCGACGAGGGGGCTGGGGGGCACCGGGGAGCTGTTTTTT	CATHPTRGLGGTGELFF